The following is a T cell receptor (beta chain) sequence with its context. Its matching antigen is unknown. The germline CDR1 and CDR2 sequences are SGHVS and FQNEAQ. This CDR3 has 16 amino acids. The germline V and J ends were trimmed by 1 base and 2 bases, with 12 bases remaining between them. Using immunoSEQ multiplex PCR, the repertoire was profiled, and TCRdb retains in-frame clones only, with some absent. Among roughly 12,000 clones, around 83% were seen once, and the ten largest hold roughly 18%. The data stem from a study of T cells in localized non-small cell lung cancer. Study observations and caveats: Heterogeneity remains possible, as sequencing covered one tumor region only.

The sample in question was peripheral blood, obtained before any cancer treatment. This receptor was taken from a male donor older than 55 with stage I lung adenocarcinoma. The chain joins TRBV7-8 to TRBJ1-5; maybe TRBD1 (6 bases). The CDR3 spells CASSLVGGGGNQPQHF. Written as DNA, the CDR3 is TGTGCCAGCAGCTTAGTTGGAGGGGGTGGCAATCAGCCCCAGCATTTT.